The 21 T cell receptor beta chains below all came from one sample that was sequenced in a study of control samples from healthy donors and cancer patients. Method: immunoSEQ multiplex PCR; TCRdb's copy keeps in-frame clones and lacks some. The sample carries more than 95,000 clones, over 75% recorded once. Sequenced material: PBMCs. These TCRs come from a woman aged 50 to 60 with colorectal cancer.

The chain uses TRBV7-2 and TRBJ2-7; 7 bases are a match to TRBD1. The CDR3 runs 11 residues. In germline, CDR1 is SGHTA, CDR2 FQGNSA. J was trimmed by 6 bases and V by 5 bases; bases with no gene match: 1. CDR3 DNA sequence: TGTGCCAGCAGCCGACAGGGCGAGCAGTACTTC. It translates to CASSRQGEQYF.

The V call is TRBV5-4, the J call TRBJ2-3; TRBD2 might be the D (6 bases). Between the trimmed V and J ends, which lost 4 bases and 0 bases, there was a span of 12 bases. The CDR3 loop spans 15 amino acids. In germline, CDR1 is SGHNT, CDR2 YYREEE (reference sequence). The CDR3: CASSPSRGSTDTQYF. The CDR3 DNA follows: TGTGCCAGCAGCCCGAGCCGGGGGAGCACAGATACGCAGTATTTT.

This clone showed up just a few times. This sequence joins TRBV10-1 and TRBJ2-2; the match to TRBD2 covers 7 bases. CDR1 is WNHNN, CDR2 SYGVQD, per germline (reference sequence). This CDR3 spans 14 amino acids. Trimming at V came to 10 bases and at J to 2 bases, leaving 7 bases not matched to a gene. The CDR3 loop reads CATRAGFNTGELFF. The CDR3 coding sequence is TGCGCCACCCGAGCGGGATTTAACACCGGGGAGCTGTTTTTT.

The chain uses TRBV19 and TRBJ2-3; no clear D. Germline CDR1 is LNHDA and CDR2 is SQIVND (reference sequence). Trimming shortened V by 1 base and J by 6 bases, and 11 bases separated the two germline ends. This CDR3 is 14 amino acids long. The CDR3, as DNA: TGTGCCAGTAGTATAGGGCTGGGTGTTGATACGCAGTATTTT. Amino acid sequence: CASSIGLGVDTQYF.

This chain joins TRBV7-9 and TRBJ2-1; D is tentatively TRBD1 or TRBD2 (5 bases each). The CDR3 has 13 residues. The germline V and J ends were trimmed by 6 bases and 3 bases, with 9 bases remaining between them. Germline V gene data show CDR1 as SEHNR and CDR2 as FQNEAQ (reference sequence). CDR3 region: CASRTAVYNEQFF. For the CDR3, the DNA is TGTGCCAGCAGGACAGCGGTCTACAATGAGCAGTTCTTC.

The chain uses TRBV27 and TRBJ1-2, with a tentative D call TRBD1 (5 bases). The CDR3 extends over 15 amino acids. V dropped 0 bases and J dropped 5 bases, with 13 bases sitting between them. Looked up from germline, CDR1 is MNHEY and CDR2 is SMNVEV (reference sequence). The CDR3 DNA reads TGTGCCAGCAGTTTATCCTTCACGCAGGGTTATGGCTACACCTTC. Protein sequence: CASSLSFTQGYGYTF.

The V gene is TRBV2, the J gene TRBJ1-4, with no clear D. V was pared by 4 bases and J by 4 bases, with 13 bases between. This CDR3 is built from 15 residues. The germline gives CDR1 SNHLY, CDR2 FYNNEI. This CDR3 is CASSVMGWGNEKLFF. The CDR3 DNA follows: TGTGCCAGCAGTGTGATGGGGTGGGGTAATGAAAAACTGTTTTTT.

This clone occurred once. The V call is TRBV21-1, the J call TRBJ1-5; TRBD1 reflects the table's D call only, with no check against the DNA. TRBV21-1 is classified as a pseudogene. The CDR3 contains 16 residues. The CDR3 region has the DNA TGTGCCAGCAGCCGCCCGTTCTGGCAGTTCAATCAGCCCCAGCATTTT. As protein: CASSRPFWQFNQPQHF.

This clone has ten or more counts. The genes are TRBV6-6 and TRBJ1-5, with a tentative D call TRBD1 (6 bases). Per the germline V gene, CDR1 is MNHNY and CDR2 is SVGAGI (reference sequence). With 6 bases removed from V and 1 base from J, the gap between germline ends came to 13 bases. This CDR3 has 15 residues. CDR3 DNA sequence: TGTGCCAGCAGACAGGGTCCGGGAAGCAATCAGCCCCAGCATTTT. Amino acid sequence: CASRQGPGSNQPQHF.

The chain is built from TRBV5-1 and TRBJ1-1; weak D call: TRBD1 (6 bases). V was shortened by 4 bases and J by 3 bases, with 10 bases between the two germline ends. The CDR3 spans 13 residues. Germline assignment: CDR1 SGHRS and CDR2 YFSETQ. The CDR3 sequence: CASSTRGDTEAFF. CDR3 DNA sequence: TGCGCCAGCAGCACGAGGGGGGACACTGAAGCTTTCTTT.

The chain carries TRBV6-5 and TRBJ1-3, with 11 bases lining up with TRBD1. Unmatched junction bases numbered 3, after V lost 6 bases and J lost 2 bases. The germline V gene encodes CDR1 MNHEY and CDR2 SVGAGI. The CDR3 runs 15 residues. The DNA for the CDR3 is TGTGCCAGCAGGTTGGGACAGGGGGCTGGAAACACCATATATTTT. This codes for CASRLGQGAGNTIYF.

This sequence joins TRBV11-2 and TRBJ1-4; D is unclear. V was cut by 0 bases and J by 13 bases, with 6 bases left in between. Germline loops: CDR1 SGHAT, CDR2 FQNNGV. The CDR3 covers 11 residues. CDR3 nucleotides: TGTGCCAGCAGCTTAGAGGGGAGACTGTTTTTT. Amino acid sequence: CASSLEGRLFF.

This sequence joins TRBV5-1 and TRBJ1-1; 10 bases are a match to TRBD1. The germline gives CDR1 SGHRS, CDR2 YFSETQ. V was pared by 4 bases and J by 3 bases, with 6 bases of the junction left unmatched. This CDR3 contains 15 residues. CDR3: CASSPGQGTDTEAFF. The CDR3 DNA sequence: TGCGCCAGCAGCCCGGGACAGGGGACGGACACTGAAGCTTTCTTT.

This clone was detected only a few times. The chain joins TRBV9 to TRBJ2-7; 10 nucleotides match TRBD1. V lost 3 bases, J lost 4 bases, and 10 bases stayed unmatched. The germline V gene encodes CDR1 SGDLS and CDR2 YYNGEE. The CDR3 sequence is 16 residues long. In DNA, the CDR3 is TGTGCCAGCAGCGACGCATCCGGGACAGGGGTTTACGAGCAGTACTTC. Protein product: CASSDASGTGVYEQYF.

As regards this clone: Other DNA sequences in the sample encode the same CDR3. This chain joins TRBV23-1 and TRBJ2-7; D might be TRBD1 or TRBD2, each matching 5 bases. Being an ORF, TRBV23-1 has a function that is uncertain. The CDR3 is 14 amino acids. The V and J ends lost 3 bases and 3 bases respectively, with 12 bases between them. The CDR3 here is CASSQLGDHYEQYF. The DNA for the CDR3 is TGCGCCAGCAGTCAGCTCGGGGACCACTACGAGCAGTACTTC.

This sequence joins TRBV30 and TRBJ1-2; maybe TRBD1 (6 bases). From germline, CDR1 is GTSNPN and CDR2 SVGIG (reference sequence). V lost 4 bases and J lost 8, with 20 bases in between. This CDR3 region has 14 residues. CDR3 protein: CAWTRLQSGGGYTF. As DNA, the CDR3 is TGTGCCTGGACTCGACTACAAAGCGGGGGCGGCTACACCTTC.

This chain connects TRBV18 to TRBJ2-5, with D unresolved. CDR1 is KGHSH, CDR2 LQKENI, per germline. CDR3 length: 14 amino acids. V was pared by 6 bases and J by 2 bases, with 13 bases between. CDR3 amino acids: CASSTSRAQETQYF. The CDR3 DNA is TGTGCCAGCTCCACGAGCCGGGCTCAAGAGACCCAGTACTTC.

The V gene is TRBV19, the J gene TRBJ2-6; no clear D gene. CDR1 LNHDA and CDR2 SQIVND come from the germline V gene (reference sequence). Trimming removed 6 bases from V and 0 bases from J, with 12 bases in between. The CDR3 runs to 16 residues. CDR3 in DNA: TGTGCCAGTAGCTTACCCCGTGGCTCTGGGGCCAACGTCCTGACTTTC. Its translation is CASSLPRGSGANVLTF.

In its sample, this clone was seen once. The genes are TRBV10-2 and TRBJ2-7, with D perhaps matching TRBD1 or TRBD2 (5 bases each). This CDR3 has 12 amino acids. The V end was cut by 9 bases, the J end by 4 bases, with 13 bases between. The germline V gene has CDR1 WSHSY and CDR2 SAAADI. The CDR3 DNA reads as TGCGCCAGTGGGACGCAGGCGTACGAGCAGTACTTC. This codes for CASGTQAYEQYF.

This clone showed up just a few times. This rearrangement joins TRBV6-1 to TRBJ1-6; a possible D gene is TRBD1 (5 bases). The V end was cut by 0 bases, the J end by 14 bases, with 20 bases between. Germline lookup yields CDR1 MNHNS and CDR2 SASEGT. CDR3 length: 16 residues. The CDR3 reads CASSEAGGLGGRALHF. The CDR3 DNA sequence: TGTGCCAGCAGTGAAGCGGGCGGACTCGGGGGTAGGGCCCTCCACTTT.

The rearrangement uses TRBV10-3 and TRBJ1-5, with TRBD1 matching over 7 bases. This CDR3 is 16 amino acids long. Germline assignment: CDR1 ENHRY and CDR2 SYGVKD. V lost 3 bases, J lost 0 bases, and 5 bases stayed unmatched. CDR3 amino acids: CAISDNRGLSNQPQHF. CDR3 in DNA: TGTGCCATCAGTGACAACAGGGGTCTTAGCAATCAGCCCCAGCATTTT.